The 28 T cell receptor beta chains below all came from one sample that was sequenced in a study of long-term antiretroviral therapy in people with HIV. Sequencing used immunoSEQ v3.0 at survey level. The table came from immunoSEQ multiplex PCR; TCRdb's copy has only in-frame clones and leaves some out. The sample lists roughly 30,000 clones; 85% to 90% were seen once. Sample: unsorted PBMCs, taken 1.8 years after starting antiretroviral therapy. These receptors all stem from a woman aged 18-29 years with HIV.

The chain has TRBV9 and TRBJ2-7, with D perhaps TRBD1 (5 bases). The CDR3 is 14 residues long. V shed 0 bases and J shed 5 bases, with 12 bases lying between them. Germline V gene sequence: CDR1 SGDLS, CDR2 YYNGEE. The CDR3 spells CASSVGDGADEQYF. The CDR3 nucleotides read TGTGCCAGCAGCGTAGGGGATGGGGCAGACGAGCAGTACTTC. Complete variable domain (other parts from reference TRBV9 and TRBJ2-7): DSGVTQTPKHLITATGQRVTLRCSPRSGDLSVYWYQQSLDQGLQFLIQYYNGEERAKGNILERFSAQQFPDLHSELNLSSLELGDSALYFCASSVGDGADEQYFGPGTRLTVT.

The V and J genes are TRBV5-4 and TRBJ2-5; the D gene is possibly TRBD2 (5 bases). V lost 3 bases, J lost 1 base, and 13 bases lay in between. The germline V gene encodes CDR1 SGHNT and CDR2 YYREEE (reference sequence). This CDR3 spans 15 amino acids. This chain's CDR3 is CASSSGNRGQETQYF. In nucleotides, the CDR3 is TGTGCCAGCAGCTCCGGGAATCGGGGCCAAGAGACCCAGTACTTC.

This clone came up once. The rearrangement links TRBV7-2 to TRBJ2-1; possible D gene TRBD2, 6 bases. V gave up 6 bases and J gave up 5 bases, with 14 bases separating them. The CDR3 has 14 amino acids. Germline CDR1 reads SGHTA; CDR2 reads FQGNSA. The DNA for the CDR3 is TGTGCCAGCAGGGCGGGACTGACAAACAATGAGCAGTTCTTC. This codes for CASRAGLTNNEQFF.

The genes are TRBV7-9 and TRBJ1-3, with 7 bases identical to TRBD1. Trimming took 5 bases from V and 3 from J; bases not matched to a gene: 7. The CDR3 is 15 amino acids. Germline V gene data show CDR1 as SEHNR and CDR2 as FQNEAQ (reference sequence). CDR3 coding DNA: TGTGCCAGCAGCCCCATACAGGGGTATGGAAACACCATATATTTT. It encodes CASSPIQGYGNTIYF. The complete variable domain, with remaining parts taken from reference TRBV7-9 and TRBJ1-3, reads DTGVSQNPRHKITKRGQNVTFRCDPISEHNRLYWYRQTLGQGPEFLTYFQNEAQLEKSRLLSDRFSAERPKGSFSTLEIQRTEQGDSAMYLCASSPIQGYGNTIYFGEGSWLTVV.

In its sample, this clone was seen a few times. The chain recombines TRBV2 with TRBJ2-1, with D unclear. Trimming shortened V by 8 bases and J by 6 bases, and 14 bases separated the two germline ends. CDR1 SNHLY and CDR2 FYNNEI come from the germline V gene. CDR3 length equals 13 residues. The CDR3 coding sequence is TGTGCCAGCCTTTTCGTTTTGCCCAATGAGCAGTTCTTC. It codes for CASLFVLPNEQFF.

The J gene is TRBJ1-1, the V gene TRBV27; D ambiguous. V dropped 3 bases and J dropped 4 bases, with 9 bases sitting between them. Germline V gives CDR1 MNHEY, CDR2 SMNVEV (reference sequence). This CDR3 has 13 residues. CDR3 in DNA: TGTGCCAGCAGTTTCGGCGGGAGCACTGAAGCTTTCTTT. It yields the protein CASSFGGSTEAFF.

The CDR3 reads CASSPMRGIPDMNTEAFF. CDR3 DNA sequence: TGCGCCAGCAGCCCCATGAGGGGAATTCCCGACATGAACACTGAAGCTTTCTTT. V gene TRBV5-1 combines with J gene TRBJ1-1, with a weak D call TRBD1 (5 bases). There are 18 residues in the CDR3. The V and J ends lost 4 bases and 0 bases respectively, with 22 bases between them. Germline loops: CDR1 SGHRS, CDR2 YFSETQ.

This chain connects TRBV7-6 to TRBJ2-7, with 7 bases aligning to TRBD1. Germline assignment: CDR1 SGHVS and CDR2 FNYEAQ. Trimming cost V 8 bases and J 0 bases; bases outside gene matches: 7. The CDR3 is made up of 14 amino acids. The CDR3: CASSTRDSSYEQYF. The CDR3 coding sequence is TGTGCCAGCTCGACCCGGGACAGCTCCTACGAGCAGTACTTC.

The gene calls are TRBV7-2 and TRBJ1-6; D might be TRBD1 (5 bases). The ends were cut back, 0 bases at V and 5 bases at J, with 11 bases in the middle. The germline CDR1 and CDR2 sequences are SGHTA and FQGNSA. The CDR3 contains 16 residues. The CDR3, as DNA: TGTGCCAGCAGCTTAGCAGTCCAGGGCCATAATTCACCCCTCCACTTT. Amino acids: CASSLAVQGHNSPLHF.

This clone has only one observation. DNA for the CDR3: TGTGCCAGCAGCCATATTTCGGCAGACCCACAAGAGACCCAGTACTTC. Its translation: CASSHISADPQETQYF. V gene TRBV7-9 combines with J gene TRBJ2-5; D ambiguous. The CDR3 contains 16 residues. The germline V and J ends were trimmed by 5 bases and 2 bases, with 18 bases remaining between them. Per germline, CDR1 SEHNR and CDR2 FQNEAQ (reference sequence).

V is TRBV18 and J is TRBJ1-4; weak D call: TRBD1 (5 bases). The CDR3 spans 16 residues. Germline assignment: CDR1 KGHSH and CDR2 LQKENI. Trimming removed 0 bases from V and 8 bases from J, with 16 bases in between. The CDR3 sequence: CASSPPGEEGDEKLFF. For the CDR3, the DNA is TGTGCCAGCTCACCACCGGGGGAGGAGGGTGACGAAAAACTGTTTTTT.

This clone is a singleton in its sample. The rearrangement links TRBV15 to TRBJ2-6; D gene unclear. The CDR3 contains 17 residues. Germline loops: CDR1 LNHNV, CDR2 YYDKDF (reference sequence). Trimming left V 1 base short and J 4 bases short, with 14 bases between. The chain's CDR3 is CATSRGILGNGANVLTF. The CDR3 DNA reads as TGTGCCACCAGCAGAGGGATTTTAGGGAACGGGGCCAACGTCCTGACTTTC.

The count of this clone is one. This rearrangement joins TRBV4-3 to TRBJ2-7; no clear D gene. The length of the CDR3 is 14 residues. The germline V and J ends were trimmed by 0 bases and 1 base, with 7 bases remaining between them. Germline values: CDR1 LGHNA, CDR2 YSLEER. For the CDR3, the DNA is TGCGCCAGCAGCCAAGATCCGGGTTCCTACGAGCAGTACTTC. Translation: CASSQDPGSYEQYF.

To note about this clone: The same CDR3 arises from other DNA sequences in this sample as well. The chain links TRBV5-1 to TRBJ1-1; TRBD1 might be the D (5 bases). CDR3 length equals 12 residues. With 4 bases removed from V and 4 bases from J, the gap between germline ends came to 8 bases. Germline loops: CDR1 SGHRS, CDR2 YFSETQ. Here the CDR3 reads CASSLGATEAFF. CDR3 nucleotides: TGCGCCAGCAGCCTAGGGGCCACTGAAGCTTTCTTT.

The J gene is TRBJ2-3, the V gene TRBV15, with a tentative D call TRBD1 (6 bases). The ends were cut back, 0 bases at V and 1 base at J, with 11 bases in the middle. Germline V CDR1 and CDR2: LNHNV, YYDKDF (reference sequence). This CDR3 contains 16 residues. The CDR3: CATSREAGAGTDTQYF. The CDR3 DNA follows: TGTGCCACCAGCAGAGAGGCAGGGGCCGGCACAGATACGCAGTATTTT.

The V call is TRBV11-2, the J call TRBJ1-5; D is undetermined. The CDR3 runs to 14 residues. Looked up from germline, CDR1 is SGHAT and CDR2 is FQNNGV. The V gene lost 5 bases and the J gene lost 2 bases, with 10 bases spanning the gap. Here the CDR3 DNA reads TGTGCCAGCAGCCACGGCGTTGGCAATCAGCCCCAGCATTTT. It encodes CASSHGVGNQPQHF. Based on the CDR3 plus reference TRBV11-2 and TRBJ1-5, the full variable domain is EAGVAQSPRYKIIEKRQSVAFWCNPISGHATLYWYQQILGQGPKLLIQFQNNGVVDDSQLPKDRFSAERLKGVDSTLKIQPAKLEDSAVYLCASSHGVGNQPQHFGDGTRLSIL.

This chain uses TRBV9 with TRBJ1-2; D uncertain. This CDR3 comprises 12 residues. V dropped 0 bases and J dropped 8 bases, with 8 bases sitting between them. In germline, CDR1 is SGDLS, CDR2 YYNGEE. This CDR3 reads CASSVGLAGYTF. As DNA, the CDR3 is TGTGCCAGCAGCGTAGGTCTAGCCGGCTACACCTTC.

The V call is TRBV5-1, the J call TRBJ2-1; 9 bases match TRBD2. With V trimmed by 1 base and J by 2 bases, 4 bases remained unmatched. This CDR3 has 16 amino acids. CDR1 is SGHRS, CDR2 YFSETQ, per germline. The CDR3 loop is CASSLRAGGPYNEQFF. As DNA, the CDR3 is TGCGCCAGCAGCTTGAGGGCGGGAGGGCCCTACAATGAGCAGTTCTTC.

This rearrangement joins TRBV15 to TRBJ2-7; D is perhaps TRBD1 (6 bases). The CDR3 covers 16 residues. Germline CDR1 and CDR2: LNHNV and YYDKDF (reference sequence). V lost 0 bases and J 0 bases, leaving 12 bases between the germline ends. The CDR3 region has the DNA TGTGCCACCAGCAGAGAGCCGGGACAATACTCCTACGAGCAGTACTTC. Residues: CATSREPGQYSYEQYF.

This chain links TRBV28 with TRBJ1-5, with a possible D match to TRBD1 (5 bases). The CDR3 extends over 15 amino acids. Looked up from germline, CDR1 is MDHEN and CDR2 is SYDVKM. Trimming left V 7 bases short and J 6 bases short, with 19 bases between. CDR3 protein: CASNSDSLKGQPQHF. The CDR3 DNA sequence: TGTGCCAGCAACTCCGACAGTCTAAAGGGTCAGCCCCAGCATTTT. Drawing the rest from reference TRBV28 and TRBJ1-5, the complete variable domain is DVKVTQSSRYLVKRTGEKVFLECVQDMDHENMFWYRQDPGLGLRLIYFSYDVKMKEKGDIPEGYSVSREKKERFSLILESASTNQTSMYLCASNSDSLKGQPQHFGDGTRLSIL.

Only a few counts were recorded for this clone. The chain is built from TRBV2 and TRBJ2-1; TRBD2 aligns across 7 bases. Per germline, CDR1 SNHLY and CDR2 FYNNEI. The CDR3 loop spans 14 amino acids. With V trimmed by 6 bases and J by 8 bases, 10 bases remained unmatched. The CDR3 region is CASSASGRRDEQFF. CDR3 sequence (DNA): TGTGCCAGCAGCGCTTCCGGGAGGCGGGATGAGCAGTTCTTC.

This chain links TRBV29-1 with TRBJ2-1; 11 bases map to TRBD1. V was pared by 1 base and J by 6 bases, with 17 bases of the junction left unmatched. From germline, CDR1 is SQVTM and CDR2 ANQGSEA. The CDR3 contains 19 residues. The CDR3 spells CSVEGGTGGSLAARNEQFF. CDR3 coding DNA: TGCAGCGTTGAAGGGGGGACAGGGGGTAGTCTAGCGGCACGCAATGAGCAGTTCTTC.

V and J are TRBV28 and TRBJ1-1; 7 bases align to TRBD1. With 4 bases clipped from V and 5 bases from J, the junction kept 16 bases outside the gene matches. CDR1 is MDHEN, CDR2 SYDVKM, per germline. The CDR3 loop spans 17 amino acids. CDR3 loop: CASSSPLKGARGTEAFF. The CDR3 DNA sequence: TGTGCCAGCAGTTCCCCTTTGAAGGGGGCAAGGGGTACTGAAGCTTTCTTT. Filled out from reference TRBV28 and TRBJ1-1, the complete variable domain reads DVKVTQSSRYLVKRTGEKVFLECVQDMDHENMFWYRQDPGLGLRLIYFSYDVKMKEKGDIPEGYSVSREKKERFSLILESASTNQTSMYLCASSSPLKGARGTEAFFGQGTRLTVV.

The chain carries TRBV19 and TRBJ1-2; TRBD1 matches at 8 bases. In germline, CDR1 is LNHDA, CDR2 SQIVND (reference sequence). J gave up 4 bases and V 6 bases, and 4 bases lay outside the gene matches. This CDR3 is built from 13 residues. The CDR3 region has the DNA TGTGCCAGTAGCATTACAGGGGGCTATGGCTACACCTTC. This gives the protein CASSITGGYGYTF.

The chain uses TRBV7-2 and TRBJ1-2, with TRBD1 matching 7 bases. Germline CDR1 reads SGHTA; CDR2 reads FQGNSA. The CDR3 consists of 14 residues. V shed 3 bases, J shed 4 bases, and the junction held 5 bases outside the gene matches. CDR3 sequence reads: CASSFADRTYGYTF. Here the CDR3 DNA reads TGTGCCAGCAGCTTCGCGGACAGGACCTATGGCTACACCTTC.

This clone was recorded only once. The rearrangement links TRBV10-1 to TRBJ2-7; D is undetermined. CDR1 WNHNN and CDR2 SYGVQD come from the germline V gene (reference sequence). V was cut by 0 bases and J by 2 bases, with 8 bases left in between. CDR3 length: 14 amino acids. CDR3 protein: CASSESSGPYEQYF. The CDR3 DNA reads as TGCGCCAGCAGTGAGTCATCTGGACCCTACGAGCAGTACTTC.

The chain has TRBV5-1 and TRBJ2-5; D gene unclear. The germline V and J ends were trimmed by 1 base and 2 bases, with 3 bases remaining between them. The germline gives CDR1 SGHRS, CDR2 YFSETQ. There are 12 residues in the CDR3. CDR3 sequence reads: CASSLPQETQYF. CDR3 nucleotides: TGCGCCAGCAGCTTGCCACAAGAGACCCAGTACTTC. The variable domain in full, completed from reference TRBV5-1 and TRBJ2-5, reads KAGVTQTPRYLIKTRGQQVTLSCSPISGHRSVSWYQQTPGQGLQFLFEYFSETQRNKGNFPGRFSGRQFSNSRSEMNVSTLELGDSALYLCASSLPQETQYFGPGTRLLVL.

This chain connects TRBV29-1 to TRBJ2-2, with D possibly being TRBD1 (6 bases). Germline lookup yields CDR1 SQVTM and CDR2 ANQGSEA. The V gene lost 6 bases and the J gene lost 0 bases, with 8 bases spanning the gap. There are 13 residues in the CDR3. The CDR3 spells CSVGQTNTGELFF. The CDR3 DNA reads TGCAGCGTAGGACAGACGAACACCGGGGAGCTGTTTTTT.